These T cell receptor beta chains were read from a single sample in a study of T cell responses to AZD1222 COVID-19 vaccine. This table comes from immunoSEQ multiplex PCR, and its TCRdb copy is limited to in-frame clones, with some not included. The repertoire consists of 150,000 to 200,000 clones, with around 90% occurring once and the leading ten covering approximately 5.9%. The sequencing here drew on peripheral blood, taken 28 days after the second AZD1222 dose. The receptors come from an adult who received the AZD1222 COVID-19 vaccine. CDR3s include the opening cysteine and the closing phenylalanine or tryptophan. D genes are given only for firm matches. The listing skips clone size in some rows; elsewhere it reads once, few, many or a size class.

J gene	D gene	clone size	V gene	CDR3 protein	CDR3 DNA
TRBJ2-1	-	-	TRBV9	CASSVAGHPTGNEQFF	TGTGCCAGCAGCGTAGCGGGCCATCCGACAGGCAATGAGCAGTTCTTC
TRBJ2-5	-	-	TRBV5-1	CASSLDGWGQETQYF	TGCGCCAGCAGCTTGGATGGGTGGGGGCAAGAGACCCAGTACTTC
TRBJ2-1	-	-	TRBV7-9	CASSFDEQFF	TGTGCCAGCAGCTTCGATGAGCAGTTCTTC
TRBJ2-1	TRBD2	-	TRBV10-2	CASSGTSTHNEQFF	TGCGCCAGCAGTGGGACTAGTACTCACAATGAGCAGTTCTTC
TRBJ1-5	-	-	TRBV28	CASSFTSNQPQHF	TGTGCCAGCAGTTTTACCAGCAATCAGCCCCAGCATTTT
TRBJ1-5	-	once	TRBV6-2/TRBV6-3	CASSPGGRLPRSNQPQHF	TGTGCCAGCAGCCCTGGAGGCCGGCTCCCCAGGTCCAATCAGCCCCAGCATTTT
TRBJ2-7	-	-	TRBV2	CAIIAGTAFYEQYF	TGTGCCATCATTGCCGGGACTGCATTCTACGAGCAGTACTTC
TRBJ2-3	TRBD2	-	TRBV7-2	CASSFSGGWADTQYF	TGTGCCAGCAGCTTTAGCGGGGGGTGGGCAGATACGCAGTATTTT
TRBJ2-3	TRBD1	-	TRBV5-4	CASSSQGVHTDTQYF	TGTGCCAGCAGCTCCCAGGGGGTCCACACAGATACGCAGTATTTT
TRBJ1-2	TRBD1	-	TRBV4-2	CASSQAVGQGVIGGYTF	TGTGCCAGCAGCCAGGCGGTCGGACAGGGGGTTATAGGTGGCTACACCTTC
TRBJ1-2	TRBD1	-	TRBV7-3	CASSRTGGDGYTF	TGTGCCAGCAGCCGGACAGGGGGGGACGGCTACACCTTC
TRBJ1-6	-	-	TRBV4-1	CASSQDRVRNSPLHF	TGCGCCAGCAGCCAAGACCGGGTCCGTAATTCACCCCTCCACTTT
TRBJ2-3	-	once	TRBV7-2	CASSRSESTDTQYF	TGTGCCAGCAGCAGGAGCGAGAGCACAGATACGCAGTATTTT
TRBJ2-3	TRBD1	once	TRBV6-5	CASSRPGTGIGTQYF	TGTGCCAGCAGCCGTCCCGGGACAGGGATAGGTACGCAGTATTTT
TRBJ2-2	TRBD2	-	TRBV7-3	CASSFMAGGITGELFF	TGTGCCAGCAGCTTTATGGCGGGAGGGATCACCGGGGAGCTGTTTTTT
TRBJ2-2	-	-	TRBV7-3	CASSAPEGYTGELFF	TGTGCCAGCAGCGCGCCGGAGGGGTACACCGGGGAGCTGTTTTTT
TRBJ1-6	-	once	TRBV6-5	CASSYSIQNLLHF	TGTGCCAGCAGTTACTCGATCCAGAATCTCCTCCACTTT
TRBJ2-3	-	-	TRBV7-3	CASSSSNLRGDTQYF	TGTGCCAGCAGCTCGTCTAACCTTCGAGGAGATACGCAGTATTTT